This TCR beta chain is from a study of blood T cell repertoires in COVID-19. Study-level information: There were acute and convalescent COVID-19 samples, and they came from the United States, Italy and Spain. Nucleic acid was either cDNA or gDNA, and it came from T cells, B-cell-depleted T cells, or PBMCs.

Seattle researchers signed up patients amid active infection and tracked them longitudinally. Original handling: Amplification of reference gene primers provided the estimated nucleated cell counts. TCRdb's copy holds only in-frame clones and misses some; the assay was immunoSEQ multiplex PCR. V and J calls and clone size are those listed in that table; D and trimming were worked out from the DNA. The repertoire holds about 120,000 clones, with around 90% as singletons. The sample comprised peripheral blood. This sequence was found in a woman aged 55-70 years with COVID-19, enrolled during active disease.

The CDR3: CASSMISNTEAFF. The CDR3 DNA sequence: TGTGCCAGCAGCATGATAAGCAACACTGAAGCTTTCTTT. The chain employs TRBV3-1 (or the pseudogene TRBV3-2) and TRBJ1-1; D remains unclear. The CDR3 contains 13 residues. V was pared by 5 bases and J by 2 bases, with 9 bases between. CDR1 LGHDT and CDR2 YNNKEL come from the germline V gene (reference sequence).